These T cell receptor beta chains were read from a single sample in a study of blood T cell repertoires in COVID-19. Profiling relied on immunoSEQ multiplex PCR, and the TCRdb table lists in-frame clones only, not all of them. The table records around 240,000 clones, approximately 90% of them present only once. Sequences were obtained from PBMCs or T cells enriched from blood (not recorded which). The receptors here all came from a human donor in a cohort exposed to, infected with or recovered from COVID-19 (not recorded which). The donor label of this sample is uncertain. CDR3s include the opening cysteine and the closing phenylalanine or tryptophan. Fields, in order: clone size, J gene, D gene, V gene, CDR3 protein, CDR3 DNA. The D gene is left open where the match is weak. A row's size may be missing; if present it is once, few, many or a size class.

>-|TRBJ2-1|TRBD2|TRBV5-1
CASSPRLAGATDEQFF
TGCGCCAGCAGCCCGCGACTAGCGGGGGCCACGGATGAGCAGTTCTTC
>-|TRBJ1-1|TRBD1|TRBV3-1/TRBV3-2
CASSQDWAGGLPRENTEAFF
TGTGCCAGCAGCCAAGATTGGGCAGGGGGCCTCCCCCGCGAGAACACTGAAGCTTTCTTT
>-|TRBJ1-6|-|TRBV23-1
CASSQPVGSSYNSPLHF
TGCGCCAGCAGTCAACCCGTTGGGAGCTCCTATAATTCACCCCTCCACTTT
>-|TRBJ2-7|-|TRBV20-1
CSARKPSEQYF
TGCAGTGCTAGGAAACCGAGCGAGCAGTACTTC
>-|TRBJ2-1|TRBD1|TRBV5-4
CASSFGTGVYNEQFF
TGTGCCAGCAGCTTCGGGACAGGGGTTTACAATGAGCAGTTCTTC
>-|TRBJ2-5|TRBD2|TRBV29-1
CSVEAGEGETQYF
TGCAGCGTAGAGGCGGGGGAGGGAGAGACCCAGTACTTC
>-|TRBJ1-2|-|TRBV13
CASSLGQGDGYTF
TGTGCCAGCAGCTTAGGACAGGGAGATGGCTACACCTTC
>-|TRBJ2-7|TRBD2|TRBV11-2
CASSFVGGTRSYEQYF
TGTGCCAGCAGCTTCGTAGGTGGGACTAGGTCCTACGAGCAGTACTTC
>-|TRBJ2-3|TRBD2|TRBV3-1/TRBV3-2
CASSPGRWAGGPTDTQYF
TGTGCCAGCAGCCCCGGTCGGTGGGCGGGGGGGCCCACAGATACGCAGTATTTT
>-|TRBJ2-1|-|TRBV9
CASSVEGRNEQFF
TGTGCCAGCAGCGTAGAGGGGAGGAATGAGCAGTTCTTC
>-|TRBJ2-3|TRBD2|TRBV6-1
CASSEASGGATDTQYF
TGTGCCAGCAGTGAAGCTAGCGGGGGGGCCACAGATACGCAGTATTTT
>-|TRBJ1-3|-|TRBV12-3/TRBV12-4
CASLGRSGNTIYF
TGTGCCAGCCTAGGGAGATCTGGAAACACCATATATTTT
>-|TRBJ2-5|-|TRBV5-1
CASSHDRETQYF
TGCGCCAGCAGCCACGACAGGGAGACCCAGTACTTC
>-|TRBJ2-2|-|TRBV6-5
CASSYSRQGGTGELFF
TGTGCCAGCAGTTACTCGAGGCAGGGTGGCACCGGGGAGCTGTTTTTT
>once|TRBJ2-7|TRBD1|TRBV30
CAWSPTGWEQYF
TGTGCCTGGAGCCCGACAGGGTGGGAGCAGTACTTC
>-|TRBJ1-3|-|TRBV18
CASSPDSSGNTIYF
TGTGCCAGCTCCCCAGACAGCTCTGGAAACACCATATATTTT
>once|TRBJ1-5|-|TRBV6-4
CASSDSKWFGRETYSNQPQHF
TGTGCCAGCAGTGACTCGAAATGGTTCGGCAGGGAAACCTATAGCAATCAGCCCCAGCATTTT
>once|TRBJ1-5|TRBD1|TRBV19
CASSADRVNQPQHF
TGTGCCAGTAGTGCCGACAGGGTCAATCAGCCCCAGCATTTT
>-|TRBJ1-6|-|TRBV5-6
CASSPRQSSYNSPLHF
TGTGCCAGCAGCCCCCGACAGAGCTCCTATAATTCACCCCTCCACTTT
>-|TRBJ2-7|-|TRBV5-5
CASSFGTGNDEQYF
TGTGCCAGCAGCTTCGGTACAGGGAACGACGAGCAGTACTTC
>once|TRBJ2-1|TRBD1|TRBV7-9
CASSFRDRGRGFGNGEQFF
TGTGCCAGCAGCTTTAGGGACAGGGGGCGCGGGTTTGGCAATGGTGAGCAGTTCTTC
>-|TRBJ2-5|TRBD1|TRBV6-5
CATLGQAQETQYF
TGTGCCACCTTAGGACAGGCTCAAGAGACCCAGTACTTC
>-|TRBJ2-1|TRBD2|TRBV7-9
CASSRTSGYNEQFF
TGTGCCAGCAGCCGGACTAGCGGCTACAATGAGCAGTTCTTC
>few|TRBJ1-3|-|TRBV4-2
CASSQDQREAAGNTIYF
TGTGCCAGCAGCCAAGATCAGAGGGAGGCGGCTGGAAACACCATATATTTT
>-|TRBJ2-3|-|TRBV7-3
CASSPSTDTQYF
TGTGCCAGCAGCCCCTCCACAGATACGCAGTATTTT
>-|TRBJ1-5|TRBD1|TRBV4-1
CASSPGTGDNQPQHF
TGCGCCAGCAGCCCCGGGACAGGGGACAATCAGCCCCAGCATTTT
>-|TRBJ1-4|TRBD1|TRBV19
CASSKQGASTNEKLFF
TGTGCCAGTAGTAAACAGGGGGCCTCAACTAATGAAAAACTGTTTTTT
>-|TRBJ2-1|TRBD1|TRBV12-3/TRBV12-4
CASRPTGGNEQFF
TGTGCCAGCAGGCCCACAGGGGGCAATGAGCAGTTCTTC
>-|TRBJ2-5|TRBD1|TRBV4-3
CASSQNRGIGETQYF
TGCGCCAGCAGCCAAAACAGGGGTATAGGAGAGACCCAGTACTTC
>-|TRBJ1-3|-|TRBV18
CASSPPDLVSYSGNTIYF
TGTGCCAGCTCACCACCGGATCTTGTTAGCTACTCTGGAAACACCATATATTTT
>-|TRBJ2-5|TRBD2|TRBV7-9
CASTEGVAGAEQETQYF
TGTGCCAGCACCGAAGGGGTAGCGGGGGCAGAACAAGAGACCCAGTACTTC
>-|TRBJ1-6|TRBD1|TRBV4-1
CASSHRQGLDNSPLHF
TGCGCCAGCAGCCATCGACAGGGTTTGGATAATTCACCCCTCCACTTT